This T cell receptor beta chain is drawn from a study of CD8 T cells in Susac syndrome. The CDR3 runs to 14 residues. Germline assignment: CDR1 SGHTA and CDR2 FQGNSA. V gave up 6 bases and J gave up 1 base; unmatched junction bases: 2. CD8+ and CD4+ T cells taken from blood had their TCR beta sequenced. While serving as controls, healthy donors were matched for age and sex. Negative magnetic isolation gave CD8+ and CD4+ cells; FACS enriched CD8+ TEMRA. RNA amounts of roughly 0.45 to 1 ug underwent reverse transcription with random hexamers. Amplification of TCR beta CDR3 across 54 Vbeta and 13 Jbeta was performed with immunoSEQ multiplex PCR. TCRdb itself ran the immunoSEQ multiplex PCR reads through MiXCR, one entry per CDR3 protein. Among roughly 200,000 distinct CDR3 sequences listed, 85% to 95% were seen once.

The sample comprised CD4+ T cells from PBMCs. The V call is TRBV7-2, the J call TRBJ2-2, with 7 bases lining up with TRBD1. This TCR derives from a human donor in good health. CDR3: CASRQGVNTGELFF. CDR3 DNA sequence: TGTGCCAGCAGGCAGGGGGTGAACACCGGGGAGCTGTTTTTT. Filled out from reference TRBV7-2 and TRBJ2-2, the complete variable domain reads GAGVSQSPSNKVTEKGKDVELRCDPISGHTALYWYRQSLGQGLEFLIYFQGNSAPDKSGLPSDRFSAERTGGSVSTLTIQRTQQEDSAVYLCASRQGVNTGELFFGEGSRLTVL.